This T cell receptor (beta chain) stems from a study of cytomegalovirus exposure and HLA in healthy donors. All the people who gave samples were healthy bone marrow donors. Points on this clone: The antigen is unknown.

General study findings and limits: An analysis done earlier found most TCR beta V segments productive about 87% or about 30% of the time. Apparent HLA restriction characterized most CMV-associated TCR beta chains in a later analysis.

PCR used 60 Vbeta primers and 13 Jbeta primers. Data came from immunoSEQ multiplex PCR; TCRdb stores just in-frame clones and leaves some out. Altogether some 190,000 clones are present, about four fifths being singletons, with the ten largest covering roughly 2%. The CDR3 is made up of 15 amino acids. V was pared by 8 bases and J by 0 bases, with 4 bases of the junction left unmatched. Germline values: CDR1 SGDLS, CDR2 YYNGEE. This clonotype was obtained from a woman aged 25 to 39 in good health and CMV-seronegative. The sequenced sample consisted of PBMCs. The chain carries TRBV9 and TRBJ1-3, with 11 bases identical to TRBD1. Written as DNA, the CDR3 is TGTGCCAGTTCCGGGACAGGGGGCTCTGGAAACACCATATATTTT. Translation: CASSGTGGSGNTIYF.